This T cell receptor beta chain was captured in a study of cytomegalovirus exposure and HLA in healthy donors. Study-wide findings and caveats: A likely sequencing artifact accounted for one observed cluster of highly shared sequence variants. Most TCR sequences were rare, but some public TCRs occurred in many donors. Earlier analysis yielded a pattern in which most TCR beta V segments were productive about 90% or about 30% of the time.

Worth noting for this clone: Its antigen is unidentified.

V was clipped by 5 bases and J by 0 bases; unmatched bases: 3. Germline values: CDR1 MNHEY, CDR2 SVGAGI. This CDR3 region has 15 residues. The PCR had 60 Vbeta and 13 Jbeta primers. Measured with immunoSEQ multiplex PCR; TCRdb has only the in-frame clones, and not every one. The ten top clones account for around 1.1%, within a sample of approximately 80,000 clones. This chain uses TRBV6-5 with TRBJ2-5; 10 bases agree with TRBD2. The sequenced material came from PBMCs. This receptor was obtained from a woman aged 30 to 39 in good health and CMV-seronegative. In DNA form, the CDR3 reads TGTGCCAGCAGTAAGCGGGGGGGCGACCAAGAGACCCAGTACTTC. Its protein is CASSKRGGDQETQYF.